These 23 T cell receptor beta chains originate from one sample sequenced in a study of cytomegalovirus exposure and HLA in healthy donors. Sequencing was performed with immunoSEQ multiplex PCR; in TCRdb, only in-frame clones are kept and a portion is missing. Among tens of thousands of clones listed, 90% were seen once. Sequenced input: PBMCs. Receptor source: a man younger than 35 in good health and CMV-seronegative.

This rearrangement joins TRBV5-6 to TRBJ2-2, with a weak D call TRBD1 (5 bases). Germline lookup yields CDR1 SGHDT and CDR2 YYEEEE. The CDR3 is 14 amino acids. Trimming removed 5 bases from V and 6 bases from J, with 14 bases in between. CDR3 sequence reads: CASRRRDSAGELFF. The CDR3 coding sequence is TGTGCCAGCAGACGCAGGGATTCGGCCGGGGAGCTGTTTTTT.

CDR3 sequence: CASSPVVQAQYF. The CDR3 coding sequence is TGTGCCAGCAGCCCAGTTGTTCAGGCCCAGTACTTC. The chain has TRBV11-1 and TRBJ2-5; D call uncertain. Germline lookup yields CDR1 SGHAT and CDR2 FQDESV (reference sequence). V was pared by 5 bases and J by 9 bases, with 13 bases between. The CDR3 length is 12 residues.

Only a few counts were recorded for this clone. The chain is built from TRBV13 and TRBJ2-7, with 11 bases matching TRBD2. With 4 bases clipped from V and 6 bases from J, the junction kept 8 bases outside the gene matches. CDR1 is PRHDT and CDR2 is FYEKMQ in the germline V gene (reference sequence). There are 15 residues in the CDR3. The CDR3, as DNA: TGTGCCAGCAGCTCAAGACTAGCGGGATGGGGCGAGCAGTACTTC. Encoded protein: CASSSRLAGWGEQYF. Full variable domain (remainder filled in from reference TRBV13 and TRBJ2-7): AAGVIQSPRHLIKEKRETATLKCYPIPRHDTVYWYQQGPGQDPQFLISFYEKMQSDKGSIPDRFSAQQFSDYHSELNMSSLELGDSALYFCASSSRLAGWGEQYFGPGTRLTVT.

The V call is TRBV7-9, the J call TRBJ2-2; TRBD1 might be the D (6 bases). CDR3 size: 14 residues. Germline values: CDR1 SEHNR, CDR2 FQNEAQ (reference sequence). V was shortened by 5 bases and J by 2 bases, with 9 bases between the two germline ends. Written as DNA, the CDR3 is TGTGCCAGCAGCGCACAGGGAAACACCGGGGAGCTGTTTTTT. Translating it yields CASSAQGNTGELFF.

This clone was detected only a few times. V gene TRBV2 combines with J gene TRBJ2-7, with 9 bases aligning to TRBD2. Germline-derived CDR1 and CDR2 are SNHLY and FYNNEI. CDR3 length: 15 amino acids. J was trimmed by 4 bases and V by 6 bases; bases with no gene match: 10. As DNA, the CDR3 is TGTGCCAGCAGGGCCCTAGCGGGGCCGACGTACGAGCAGTACTTC. As protein: CASRALAGPTYEQYF. The full variable domain, rest sourced from reference TRBV2 and TRBJ2-7, is EPEVTQTPSHQVTQMGQEVILRCVPISNHLYFYWYRQILGQKVEFLVSFYNNEISEKSEIFDDQFSVERPDGSNFTLKIRSTKLEDSAMYFCASRALAGPTYEQYFGPGTRLTVT.

The chain is built from TRBV5-6 and TRBJ2-3; TRBD2 agrees at 7 bases. CDR3 length: 17 residues. The V segment lost 2 bases and the J segment 4 bases; nucleotides outside the gene matches: 13. Germline V gene lookup returns CDR1 SGHDT and CDR2 YYEEEE. DNA for the CDR3: TGTGCCAGCAGCTTAAGCCGGGACTATCGACGAGCAGATACGCAGTATTTT. The encoded protein is CASSLSRDYRRADTQYF.

The J gene is TRBJ2-1, the V gene TRBV7-2, with D perhaps TRBD2 (7 bases). V was cut by 5 bases and J by 7 bases, with 15 bases left in between. CDR3 size: 14 residues. The germline CDR1 and CDR2 sequences are SGHTA and FQGNSA. The CDR3 bases are TGTGCCAGCAGCCCCTTGGGGGGGCATAATGAGCAGTTCTTC. As protein: CASSPLGGHNEQFF.

The chain combines TRBV6-5 with TRBJ2-5; TRBD1 might be the D (6 bases). The CDR3 runs 15 residues. CDR1 is MNHEY, CDR2 SVGAGI, per germline. V was pared by 4 bases and J by 2 bases, with 14 bases between. Here the CDR3 DNA reads TGTGCCAGCAGTTCGGACAGTAAGGGGCAAGAGACCCAGTACTTC. Translated: CASSSDSKGQETQYF.

The rearrangement links TRBV29-1 to TRBJ2-1; 12 nucleotides match TRBD2. This CDR3 has 13 amino acids. Germline loops: CDR1 SQVTM, CDR2 ANQGSEA. V trimming: 5 bases; J trimming: 6 bases; junction bases outside the gene matches: 2. CDR3 protein: CSVRTSGINEQFF. CDR3 nucleotides: TGCAGCGTTCGGACTAGCGGGATCAATGAGCAGTTCTTC.

The chain recombines TRBV11-3 with TRBJ2-7; TRBD1 matches at 12 bases. The CDR3 consists of 17 residues. Unmatched junction bases numbered 12, after V lost 6 bases and J lost 3 bases. From germline, CDR1 is SGHNT and CDR2 YENEEA. CDR3 nucleotide sequence: TGTGCCAGCAGTTTTCCGGGGACAGGGGGCGAGAACTACGAGCAGTACTTC. The encoded protein is CASSFPGTGGENYEQYF.

V gene TRBV5-1 combines with J gene TRBJ2-6; no clear D gene. Germline CDR1 reads SGHRS; CDR2 reads YFSETQ. Trimming took 0 bases from V and 0 from J, leaving 10 bases between them. The CDR3 spans 17 residues. The CDR3 region is CASSLVGTNSGANVLTF. The DNA of the CDR3 is TGCGCCAGCAGCTTGGTTGGCACGAACTCTGGGGCCAACGTCCTGACTTTC.

This chain connects TRBV7-3 to TRBJ2-3, with TRBD1 as a possible D gene (6 bases). Germline CDR1 SGHTA, CDR2 FQGTGA. The length of the CDR3 is 17 residues. V was clipped by 2 bases and J by 3 bases, with 18 bases between them. The CDR3 DNA follows: TGTGCCAGCAGCTTATTGCCCAAACAGGGAGTGACAGATACGCAGTATTTT. It is translated as CASSLLPKQGVTDTQYF.

This chain uses TRBV2 with TRBJ2-7; TRBD1 agrees at 7 bases. V gave up 4 bases and J gave up 2 bases; unmatched junction bases: 2. This CDR3 comprises 13 residues. The V gene's germline CDR1 is SNHLY and CDR2 FYNNEI. CDR3 region: CASSGQGAYEQYF. DNA for the CDR3: TGTGCCAGCAGTGGGCAGGGGGCCTACGAGCAGTACTTC.

The chain couples TRBV2 to TRBJ1-2; the D is unclear. The germline V gene encodes CDR1 SNHLY and CDR2 FYNNEI. V was pared by 6 bases and J by 3 bases, with 11 bases between. CDR3 length equals 13 residues. CDR3 nucleotides: TGTGCCAGCAGAACCTGGGAGGACTATGGCTACACCTTC. It is translated as CASRTWEDYGYTF.

The rearrangement joins TRBV27 to TRBJ2-3; 10 bases align to TRBD2. Germline V gene sequence: CDR1 MNHEY, CDR2 SMNVEV (reference sequence). With V trimmed by 8 bases and J by 3 bases, 2 bases remained unmatched. The CDR3 has 13 residues. The CDR3 sequence is CASAGLATDTQYF. In nucleotides, the CDR3 is TGTGCCAGCGCGGGACTAGCGACAGATACGCAGTATTTT.

The chain recombines TRBV30 with TRBJ2-7; 10 bases line up with TRBD2. The V gene end was trimmed by 4 bases and the J gene end by 5 bases; junction bases not matched to a gene: 14. Germline-derived CDR1 and CDR2 are GTSNPN and SVGIG (reference sequence). This CDR3 contains 16 residues. The CDR3 nucleotides are TGTGCCTGGACCCTCGGGGTGGGACTAGCGAGCCACGAGCAGTACTTC. Protein: CAWTLGVGLASHEQYF.

The chain carries TRBV7-6 and TRBJ2-7, with D maybe TRBD2 (6 bases). Trimming pared 4 bases from V and 0 bases from J, leaving 16 bases between. This CDR3 comprises 16 residues. Germline V lookup: CDR1 SGHVS, CDR2 FNYEAQ. The DNA for the CDR3 is TGTGCCAGCAGCTCAAATAGCGGCAAGAGCTCCTACGAGCAGTACTTC. It encodes CASSSNSGKSSYEQYF. Complete variable domain (other parts from reference TRBV7-6 and TRBJ2-7): GAGVSQSPRYKVTKRGQDVALRCDPISGHVSLYWYRQALGQGPEFLTYFNYEAQQDKSGLPNDRFSAERPEGSISTLTIQRTEQRDSAMYRCASSSNSGKSSYEQYFGPGTRLTVT.

There are a few counts of this clone. The chain's CDR3 is CASSLDGRAYEQYF. CDR3 bases: TGTGCCAGCAGCCTTGACGGTCGGGCCTACGAGCAGTACTTC. This sequence joins TRBV11-2 and TRBJ2-7, with unresolved D. The CDR3 runs to 14 residues. Germline V CDR1 and CDR2: SGHAT, FQNNGV. Trimming removed 5 bases at V and 2 bases at J, with 13 bases between.

The genes are TRBV19 and TRBJ1-1; possible D gene TRBD1, 5 bases. Deletions cut 4 bases from V and 9 bases from J, with 12 bases between. The CDR3 runs 12 residues. Per germline, CDR1 LNHDA and CDR2 SQIVND (reference sequence). The CDR3 nucleotides are TGTGCCAGTAGTACGGGGGACCGCCAAGCTTTCTTT. Protein product: CASSTGDRQAFF.

This chain links TRBV6-1 with TRBJ2-1; D remains ambiguous. The germline gives CDR1 MNHNS, CDR2 SASEGT. The V gene lost 6 bases and the J gene lost 4 bases, with 13 bases spanning the gap. CDR3 length: 14 amino acids. CDR3 protein: CASRSPTGYNEQFF. CDR3 nucleotide sequence: TGTGCCAGCAGATCCCCTACCGGGTACAATGAGCAGTTCTTC.

The chain is built from TRBV6-1 and TRBJ2-7, with a tentative D call TRBD2 (6 bases). CDR1 is MNHNS and CDR2 is SASEGT in the germline V gene. The CDR3 spans 15 residues. V was pared by 6 bases and J by 4 bases, with 19 bases between. CDR3 sequence: CASSREAGSGYEQYF. The CDR3 nucleotides read TGTGCCAGCAGCCGCGAGGCGGGGTCGGGATACGAGCAGTACTTC.

V gene TRBV11-3 combines with J gene TRBJ2-1, with D unclear. The CDR3 runs to 13 residues. V was shortened by 5 bases and J by 10 bases, with 15 bases between the two germline ends. Per the germline V gene, CDR1 is SGHNT and CDR2 is YENEEA. In DNA, the CDR3 is TGTGCCAGCAGCGAAACCGCAGGCACGGAGCAGTTCTTC. It specifies CASSETAGTEQFF.

In this sample, this clone turned up once. The J gene is TRBJ2-5, the V gene TRBV29-1; tentative D call: TRBD2 (5 bases). V was clipped by 0 bases and J by 0 bases, with 8 bases between them. Per germline, CDR1 SQVTM and CDR2 ANQGSEA. CDR3 size: 14 residues. The CDR3 reads CSVEEIGNQETQYF. CDR3 nucleotide sequence: TGCAGCGTTGAAGAGATCGGGAACCAAGAGACCCAGTACTTC.